Below, one T cell receptor (beta chain) is given with its context. Sequencing used immunoSEQ multiplex PCR; TCRdb keeps in-frame clones, though not all of them. The table records about 38,000 clones, 65% to 85% of them present only once. With V trimmed by 3 bases and J by 8 bases, 4 bases remained unmatched. CDR3 length: 12 amino acids. CDR1 DFQATT and CDR2 SNEGSKA come from the germline V gene (reference sequence). The data stem from a study of control samples from healthy donors and cancer patients. The source material was PBMCs. This TCR was recovered from a woman in her sixties or seventies with lung cancer. The rearrangement joins TRBV20-1 to TRBJ1-2; 9 positions agree with TRBD1. The CDR3 protein is CSASTGGSGYTF. The CDR3 coding sequence is TGCAGTGCTAGTACAGGGGGCTCGGGCTACACCTTC.